Below are 19 T cell receptor beta chains sequenced from a single sample in a study of T cell changes during pregnancy in multiple sclerosis. The repertoire was sequenced with immunoSEQ multiplex PCR; TCRdb's copy has only in-frame clones and lacks some. This table has tens of thousands of clones, more than 75% appearing once. The sequencing used peripheral blood, collected in the third trimester of pregnancy. All receptors derive from a female donor with multiple sclerosis, enrolled in a pregnancy study.

This sequence joins TRBV5-6 and TRBJ2-1; D not certain. V lost 0 bases and J lost 5, with 9 bases in between. This CDR3 has 14 amino acids. Germline V gene lookup returns CDR1 SGHDT and CDR2 YYEEEE. The CDR3 region is CASSLARLDNEQFF. The CDR3 DNA follows: TGTGCCAGCAGCTTGGCCAGACTGGACAATGAGCAGTTCTTC.

The chain recombines TRBV6-5 with TRBJ1-1; D is possibly TRBD1 (6 bases). Germline assignment: CDR1 MNHEY and CDR2 SVGAGI. Trimming removed 2 bases from V and 10 bases from J, with 20 bases in between. There are 15 residues in the CDR3. As DNA, the CDR3 is TGTGCCAGCAGTTACCTCGCTTGGGGGCCCGGATCAGCTTTCTTT. Its translation: CASSYLAWGPGSAFF.

This chain uses TRBV6-6 with TRBJ1-1, with no clear D. V lost 4 bases, J lost 5 bases, and 11 bases lay in between. Germline CDR1 MNHNY, CDR2 SVGAGI (reference sequence). The CDR3 is 13 amino acids. The DNA for the CDR3 is TGTGCCAGCAGTTTGTTTGAGGGAACTGAAGCTTTCTTT. It codes for CASSLFEGTEAFF.

The CDR3 loop is CAWSIGGNQPQHF. DNA of the CDR3: TGTGCCTGGAGTATAGGGGGCAATCAGCCCCAGCATTTT. This chain joins TRBV30 and TRBJ1-5, with a tentative D call TRBD1 (5 bases). Germline CDR1 and CDR2: GTSNPN and SVGIG (reference sequence). The length of the CDR3 is 13 residues. The V end was cut by 2 bases, the J end by 2 bases, with 7 bases between.

J is TRBJ1-1 and V is TRBV5-1, with 8 bases that match TRBD1. Germline trimming cut 2 bases from V and 4 bases from J; bases unmatched to any gene: 4. CDR3 length equals 14 residues. Per germline, CDR1 SGHRS and CDR2 YFSETQ. CDR3 nucleotide sequence: TGCGCCAGCAGCTTCCAGGGGGCGAGCACTGAAGCTTTCTTT. Translating it yields CASSFQGASTEAFF. The full variable domain, with the rest looked up from reference TRBV5-1 and TRBJ1-1, is KAGVTQTPRYLIKTRGQQVTLSCSPISGHRSVSWYQQTPGQGLQFLFEYFSETQRNKGNFPGRFSGRQFSNSRSEMNVSTLELGDSALYLCASSFQGASTEAFFGQGTRLTVV.

The chain links TRBV5-1 to TRBJ2-2, with 8 bases identical to TRBD2. V lost 0 bases, J lost 7 bases, and 8 bases stayed unmatched. Germline V gene lookup returns CDR1 SGHRS and CDR2 YFSETQ. CDR3 length: 16 amino acids. CDR3 nucleotides: TGCGCCAGCAGCTTGGCGGGGGGGCTCTCTGACGGGGAGCTGTTTTTT. Translation: CASSLAGGLSDGELFF.

The chain couples TRBV5-1 to TRBJ2-7, with 9 bases matching TRBD1. Per the germline V gene, CDR1 is SGHRS and CDR2 is YFSETQ. The CDR3 spans 15 residues. After removal of 7 bases from V and 0 bases from J, the junction contained 8 bases not matched to a gene. The CDR3 sequence: CASGQQGASSYEQYF. The CDR3 DNA is TGCGCCAGCGGGCAACAGGGGGCGAGCTCCTACGAGCAGTACTTC. Using reference TRBV5-1 and TRBJ2-7 for the parts outside the CDR3, the full variable domain is KAGVTQTPRYLIKTRGQQVTLSCSPISGHRSVSWYQQTPGQGLQFLFEYFSETQRNKGNFPGRFSGRQFSNSRSEMNVSTLELGDSALYLCASGQQGASSYEQYFGPGTRLTVT.

This rearrangement joins TRBV7-2 to TRBJ2-7; D gene unclear. CDR3 length: 14 residues. V lost 5 bases and J lost 3, with 14 bases in between. Per the germline V gene, CDR1 is SGHTA and CDR2 is FQGNSA. CDR3 sequence: CASSPGVVNYEQYF. CDR3 sequence (DNA): TGTGCCAGCAGCCCCGGTGTGGTCAACTACGAGCAGTACTTC.

On this clone: Other nucleotide sequences in the sample specify the same CDR3. The chain couples TRBV29-1 to TRBJ1-2, with 7 positions matching TRBD1. This CDR3 spans 11 amino acids. Germline CDR1 SQVTM, CDR2 ANQGSEA. Trimming at V came to 6 bases and at J to 8 bases, leaving 6 bases not matched to a gene. The CDR3 sequence is CSVGVGGGYTF. CDR3 nucleotide sequence: TGCAGCGTCGGGGTAGGGGGCGGCTACACCTTC.

This chain connects TRBV9 to TRBJ2-1; D gene unclear. Trimming took 0 bases from V and 4 from J, leaving 8 bases between them. The CDR3 extends over 14 amino acids. Germline CDR1 is SGDLS and CDR2 is YYNGEE. The CDR3 DNA reads as TGTGCCAGCAGCGTAGATCAGGATTACAATGAGCAGTTCTTC. Translated, it gives CASSVDQDYNEQFF.

The chain is built from TRBV5-6 and TRBJ2-7; D is ambiguous. V lost 0 bases and J 1 base, leaving 11 bases between the germline ends. Germline CDR1 and CDR2: SGHDT and YYEEEE. This CDR3 is built from 15 residues. CDR3 coding DNA: TGTGCCAGCAGCTTGGGGCCTCCCAAATCCTACGAGCAGTACTTC. This encodes CASSLGPPKSYEQYF. Together with reference TRBV5-6 and TRBJ2-7, the CDR3 gives the full variable domain: DAGVTQSPTHLIKTRGQQVTLRCSPKSGHDTVSWYQQALGQGPQFIFQYYEEEERQRGNFPDRFSGHQFPNYSSELNVNALLLGDSALYLCASSLGPPKSYEQYFGPGTRLTVT.

This chain connects TRBV5-6 to TRBJ1-3; D unresolved. V gave up 1 base and J gave up 0 bases, with 8 bases separating them. The CDR3 is made up of 15 amino acids. The V gene's germline CDR1 is SGHDT and CDR2 YYEEEE. CDR3 in amino acids: CASSLYSLSGNTIYF. Written as DNA, the CDR3 is TGTGCCAGCAGCTTGTACAGCCTCTCTGGAAACACCATATATTTT.

The chain has TRBV7-2 and TRBJ2-1; TRBD2 is a possible D gene (5 bases). CDR3 size: 15 residues. Germline CDR1 and CDR2: SGHTA and FQGNSA. The V end lost 5 bases, the J end lost 8 bases, and 19 bases lay between the germline ends. CDR3 coding DNA: TGTGCCAGCAGCGCAAGCGGTGATGGCTTCCATGAGCAGTTCTTC. Protein: CASSASGDGFHEQFF.

This clone came up once. This chain connects TRBV4-3 to TRBJ2-2, with a weak D call TRBD2 (6 bases). Germline CDR1 is LGHNA and CDR2 is YSLEER. Trimming shortened V by 4 bases and J by 5 bases, and 23 bases separated the two germline ends. This CDR3 comprises 18 residues. The CDR3 DNA is TGCGCCAGCAGCCGCCAATACGGACGTCCTGGGAGGACCGGGGAGCTGTTTTTT. Protein sequence: CASSRQYGRPGRTGELFF.

The V and J genes are TRBV6-6 and TRBJ1-5; maybe TRBD1 (5 bases). V was pared by 6 bases and J by 4 bases, with 16 bases between. CDR1 MNHNY and CDR2 SVGAGI come from the germline V gene (reference sequence). This CDR3 contains 15 residues. Written as DNA, the CDR3 is TGTGCCAGCAGCCCCCCGGGGGGGGGTAATCAGCCCCAGCATTTT. Translated, it gives CASSPPGGGNQPQHF.

This clone was detected a few times. The same CDR3 also results from other DNA sequences found in this sample. The chain has TRBV30 and TRBJ1-5, with D perhaps matching TRBD1 (5 bases). V was cut by 0 bases and J by 5 bases, with 8 bases left in between. The CDR3 has 13 residues. Per the germline V gene, CDR1 is GTSNPN and CDR2 is SVGIG (reference sequence). In nucleotides, the CDR3 is TGTGCCTGGAGTGTACAAGGGGATCAGCCCCAGCATTTT. It is translated as CAWSVQGDQPQHF.

This sequence joins TRBV7-3 and TRBJ2-5, with 14 bases matching TRBD2. J was trimmed by 2 bases and V by 4 bases; bases with no gene match: 3. CDR1 is SGHTA and CDR2 is FQGTGA in the germline V gene. The CDR3 totals 16 residues. Written as DNA, the CDR3 is TGTGCCAGCAGCTCGGGACTAGCGGGGGATCAAGAGACCCAGTACTTC. This codes for CASSSGLAGDQETQYF.

The chain carries TRBV5-6 and TRBJ2-5; D may be TRBD2 (6 bases). V was trimmed by 0 bases and J by 5 bases, leaving 14 bases between them. This CDR3 has 15 amino acids. In germline, CDR1 is SGHDT, CDR2 YYEEEE. Here the CDR3 reads CASSLGLGGGETQYF. In DNA, the CDR3 is TGTGCCAGCAGCTTGGGTCTGGGTGGAGGGGAGACCCAGTACTTC.

This chain joins TRBV28 and TRBJ2-5, with a tentative D call TRBD2 (5 bases). V dropped 0 bases and J dropped 1 base, with 6 bases sitting between them. Germline V CDR1 and CDR2: MDHEN, SYDVKM. The CDR3 extends over 14 amino acids. CDR3 bases: TGTGCCAGCAGTTTATGGGACTCCCAAGAGACCCAGTACTTC. Amino acid sequence: CASSLWDSQETQYF.